These T cell receptor beta chains were read from a single sample in a study of T cells in Graves' hyperthyroidism and ophthalmopathy. One entry per CDR3 protein, called by TCRdb with MiXCR from the multiplex PCR reads. Among 400,000 to 500,000 distinct CDR3 sequences, around an eighth were seen once, and the ten largest hold less than 20%. The specimen sequenced was blood. The receptors here all came from a young woman with Graves' hyperthyroidism. Both conserved end residues are part of each CDR3. The D gene is left open where the match is weak. Rows may omit the clone size; those that give it use once, few, many or a size class.

d_gene,abundance,j_gene,v_gene,CDR3aa,CDR3nt
-,few,TRBJ1-5,TRBV24-1,CATIPRRTKSNQPQHF,TGTGCCACCATCCCCCGTAGGACAAAGAGCAATCAGCCCCAGCATTTT
TRBD1,many,TRBJ2-1,TRBV5-1,CASSIGQGGDEQFF,TGCGCCAGCAGCATCGGACAGGGTGGGGATGAGCAGTTCTTC
-,-,TRBJ2-1,TRBV20-1,CSAPHSYNEQFF,TGCAGTGCACCACACTCCTACAATGAGCAGTTCTTC
TRBD2,many,TRBJ2-7,TRBV4-1,CASSRQLAGDVHEQYF,TGCGCCAGCAGCCGGCAACTAGCGGGAGATGTCCACGAGCAGTACTTC
TRBD1,-,TRBJ2-7,TRBV27,CASSSGQGENYEQYF,TGTGCCAGCAGTTCTGGACAGGGCGAAAACTACGAGCAGTACTTC
TRBD2,-,TRBJ2-3,TRBV10-1,CASSESGVADTQYF,TGCGCCAGCAGTGAGAGCGGGGTGGCAGATACGCAGTATTTT
TRBD2,many,TRBJ2-1,TRBV12-3/TRBV12-4,CASRGTSGYYNEQFF,TGTGCCAGCAGGGGGACTAGCGGGTATTACAATGAGCAGTTCTTC
-,-,TRBJ2-7,TRBV2,CASLDESSYEQYF,TGTGCCAGCCTGGATGAGAGCTCCTACGAGCAGTACTTC
TRBD2,many,TRBJ2-7,TRBV5-1,CASSLGSRLARNYEQYF,TGCGCCAGCAGCTTGGGCTCAAGACTAGCGAGGAACTACGAGCAGTACTTC
TRBD1,-,TRBJ2-3,TRBV5-8,CASSSGTGGKDTQYF,TGTGCCAGCAGCTCTGGGACAGGGGGTAAAGATACGCAGTATTTT
-,many,TRBJ1-2,TRBV3-1,CASSQDRGNHGGYTF,TGTGCCAGCAGCCAAGATCGGGGCAACCATGGTGGCTACACCTTC
TRBD1,many,TRBJ2-6,TRBV6-1,CATEQGAAGANVLTF,TGTGCCACAGAGCAGGGGGCGGCTGGGGCCAACGTCCTGACTTTC
-,-,TRBJ2-1,TRBV11-3,CASSSGPADNEQFF,TGTGCCAGCAGCTCGGGTCCAGCGGACAATGAGCAGTTCTTC
-,many,TRBJ2-5,TRBV10-1,CASSGVPETQYF,TGCGCCAGCTCGGGGGTCCCTGAGACCCAGTACTTC
TRBD2,many,TRBJ2-1,TRBV11-2,CASSFPGELAGPYNEQFF,TGTGCCAGCAGCTTCCCGGGTGAACTAGCGGGACCCTACAATGAGCAGTTCTTC
TRBD2,many,TRBJ2-3,TRBV3-1,CASSQRGGDTQYF,TGTGCCAGCAGCCAACGCGGGGGGGATACGCAGTATTTT
-,-,TRBJ2-7,TRBV10-3,CAISVEYEQYF,TGTGCCATCAGTGTTGAGTACGAGCAGTACTTC
-,few,TRBJ1-2,TRBV7-9,CASSLGLLSDFSGYTF,TGTGCCAGCAGCTTAGGGCTCCTCTCGGACTTTAGCGGCTACACCTTC
-,many,TRBJ2-3,TRBV12-3/TRBV12-4,CASSGVGGLAYTQYF,TGTGCCAGCAGTGGAGTGGGTGGGCTCGCGTATACGCAGTATTTT
-,many,TRBJ1-2,TRBV11-1,CASSFDSFYGYTF,TGTGCCAGCAGCTTCGACAGCTTCTATGGCTACACCTTC
-,few,TRBJ2-1,TRBV3-1,CASSHFGNEQFF,TGTGCCAGCAGCCACTTCGGGAATGAGCAGTTCTTC
-,few,TRBJ2-4,TRBV5-1,CASMRDSGWVKNIQYF,TGCGCCAGCATGAGGGACTCCGGGTGGGTCAAAAACATTCAGTACTTC
-,many,TRBJ1-5,TRBV6-1,CASSDVRGARNQPQHF,TGTGCCAGCAGTGATGTTCGGGGGGCTAGGAATCAGCCCCAGCATTTT
-,many,TRBJ1-6,TRBV30,CAWSVPRGGWTGSPLHF,TGTGCCTGGAGTGTACCCCGAGGAGGTTGGACGGGTTCACCCCTCCACTTT
TRBD1,few,TRBJ2-2,TRBV4-1,CASSPPDRGNTGELFF,TGCGCCAGCAGCCCTCCGGACAGGGGTAACACCGGGGAGCTGTTTTTT
-,-,TRBJ1-1,TRBV2,CASNAQGLNTEAFF,TGTGCCAGCAATGCTCAGGGATTGAACACTGAAGCTTTCTTT
-,-,TRBJ2-5,TRBV12-3/TRBV12-4,CASRSLRGAQETQYF,TGTGCCAGCAGGTCGCTGAGGGGGGCCCAAGAGACCCAGTACTTC
TRBD2,many,TRBJ2-1,TRBV2,CASRELADHYNEQFF,TGTGCCAGCAGGGAACTAGCGGATCATTACAATGAGCAGTTCTTC
TRBD1,many,TRBJ2-1,TRBV28,CASSLWGLGQGDNEQFF,TGTGCCAGCAGTTTATGGGGATTGGGACAGGGGGACAATGAGCAGTTCTTC
-,many,TRBJ2-1,TRBV2,CASRGVGGLDEQFF,TGTGCCAGCCGGGGTGTCGGGGGGCTAGATGAGCAGTTCTTC
TRBD2,many,TRBJ2-7,TRBV29-1,CSVEGIETSGGSYEQYF,TGCAGCGTTGAAGGTATTGAGACTAGCGGGGGATCCTACGAGCAGTACTTC
TRBD2,-,TRBJ2-1,TRBV12-3/TRBV12-4,CASSKGLAIDEQFF,TGTGCCAGCAGCAAGGGACTAGCGATCGATGAGCAGTTCTTC
-,few,TRBJ2-1,TRBV19,CASSIGPSSYNEQFF,TGTGCCAGTAGTATAGGCCCCAGCTCCTACAATGAGCAGTTCTTC
-,-,TRBJ1-2,TRBV20-1,CSAQTGPGHGYTF,TGCAGTGCTCAGACTGGACCTGGCCATGGCTACACCTTC
-,few,TRBJ1-1,TRBV9,CASSVYSMNTEAFF,TGTGCCAGCAGCGTGTATTCCATGAACACTGAAGCTTTCTTT
-,many,TRBJ1-3,TRBV12-3/TRBV12-4,CASSFDPSLSGNTIYF,TGTGCCAGCAGTTTCGACCCAAGTCTCTCTGGAAACACCATATATTTT
-,many,TRBJ2-3,TRBV14,CASSQVPTDTQYF,TGTGCCAGCAGCCAAGTTCCCACAGATACGCAGTATTTT
TRBD2,-,TRBJ2-3,TRBV5-4,CASSSGLAGELDTQYF,TGTGCCAGCAGTTCCGGACTAGCGGGAGAGTTAGATACGCAGTATTTT
-,-,TRBJ1-6,TRBV20-1,CSVNSGRNNSPLHF,TGCAGTGTCAACTCGGGACGGAATAATTCACCCCTCCACTTT
-,many,TRBJ2-1,TRBV6-2/TRBV6-3,CASSQQVVGKGSYNEQFF,TGTGCCAGCAGCCAACAGGTTGTTGGGAAGGGCTCCTACAATGAGCAGTTCTTC
-,many,TRBJ2-1,TRBV7-8,CASSPGRDSIQFF,TGTGCCAGCAGCCCAGGCCGGGACTCCATACAGTTCTTC
-,-,TRBJ2-7,TRBV13,CASSPGLFYEQYF,TGTGCCAGCAGCCCGGGACTTTTCTACGAGCAGTACTTC
-,few,TRBJ2-3,TRBV5-1,CASSPVGGADTQYF,TGCGCCAGCAGCCCAGTTGGGGGAGCAGATACGCAGTATTTT
-,few,TRBJ2-7,TRBV3-1,CASSQVAQVHGYEQYF,TGTGCCAGCAGCCAAGTGGCACAGGTTCATGGATACGAGCAGTACTTC
-,-,TRBJ2-4,TRBV4-1,CASSELSQNIQYF,TGCGCCAGCAGCGAGCTGAGTCAAAACATTCAGTACTTC
-,many,TRBJ1-1,TRBV12-3/TRBV12-4,CASSFLAHQNTEAFF,TGTGCCAGCAGTTTTCTCGCCCACCAGAACACTGAAGCTTTCTTT
TRBD1,-,TRBJ1-2,TRBV19,CASREDREFPYGYTF,TGTGCCAGTAGGGAAGACAGGGAATTTCCCTATGGCTACACCTTC
TRBD2,-,TRBJ2-3,TRBV11-3,CASSFGTSGERGTQYF,TGTGCCAGCAGCTTTGGGACTAGCGGGGAGCGGGGTACGCAGTATTTT